Included here is one TCR beta chain sequence, with context. The data are from a study of T cell changes during pregnancy in multiple sclerosis. This table comes from immunoSEQ multiplex PCR, and its TCRdb copy is limited to in-frame clones, with some not included. The sample carries about 33,000 clones, approximately 92% recorded once. The sequence derives from a female donor with multiple sclerosis, enrolled in a pregnancy study. Material for sequencing was PBMCs (not recorded whether the cells were cultured).

The CDR3 nucleotides read TGTGCCAGCAGCTTATTACAGGGGGCGTCAGCTAACTATGGCTACACCTTC. Its translation: CASSLLQGASANYGYTF. V gene TRBV7-2 combines with J gene TRBJ1-2, with 9 bases fitting TRBD1. Germline CDR1 and CDR2: SGHTA and FQGNSA. The CDR3 consists of 17 residues. The ends lost 2 bases at V and 0 bases at J; junction bases unmatched: 7.